The 23 T cell receptor beta chains below all came from one sample that was sequenced in a study of T cell changes during pregnancy in multiple sclerosis. Sequencing used immunoSEQ multiplex PCR; TCRdb keeps in-frame clones, though not all of them. The profile shows 98,000 or so clones, roughly 92% of them singletons. Sequences were derived from peripheral blood, sampled after pregnancy. These receptor sequences come from a female donor with multiple sclerosis, enrolled in a pregnancy study.

The chain combines TRBV6-5 with TRBJ1-1; D remains ambiguous. CDR1 MNHEY and CDR2 SVGAGI come from the germline V gene. CDR3 length equals 15 residues. The V end lost 0 bases, the J end lost 0 bases, and 8 bases lay between the germline ends. The CDR3 DNA sequence: TGTGCCAGCAGTTACTCACGGAGTATGAACACTGAAGCTTTCTTT. Translated: CASSYSRSMNTEAFF.

The chain has TRBV15 and TRBJ2-6, with TRBD1 matching 9 bases. Looked up from germline, CDR1 is LNHNV and CDR2 is YYDKDF (reference sequence). The junction had 4 bases not matched to a gene; V was cut back by 3 bases and J by 4 bases. This CDR3 comprises 16 residues. CDR3 sequence (DNA): TGTGCCACCAGCAGTACAGGGGGCGCGGGGGCCAACGTCCTGACTTTC. The encoded protein is CATSSTGGAGANVLTF. The complete variable domain, with remaining parts taken from reference TRBV15 and TRBJ2-6, reads DAMVIQNPRYQVTQFGKPVTLSCSQTLNHNVMYWYQQKSSQAPKLLFHYYDKDFNNEADTPDNFQSRRPNTSFCFLDIRSPGLGDTAMYLCATSSTGGAGANVLTFGAGSRLTVL.

This sequence joins TRBV19 and TRBJ2-1, with D tentatively TRBD2 (5 bases). The CDR3 runs to 17 residues. Trimming stripped 2 bases from V and 3 bases from J, with 17 bases between. Germline loops: CDR1 LNHDA, CDR2 SQIVND (reference sequence). The DNA of the CDR3 is TGTGCCAGTAGTATAAACTTCGACGAGGACTTCTACAATGAGCAGTTCTTC. It translates to CASSINFDEDFYNEQFF.

The V call is TRBV29-1, the J call TRBJ1-2, with a tentative D call TRBD1 (6 bases). With 4 bases removed from V and 4 bases from J, the gap between germline ends came to 10 bases. Germline CDR1 SQVTM, CDR2 ANQGSEA. The CDR3 contains 12 residues. CDR3 sequence: CSVATGIYGYTF. Here the CDR3 DNA reads TGCAGCGTTGCTACAGGGATCTATGGCTACACCTTC.

The V call is TRBV28, the J call TRBJ2-7; TRBD1 matches 10 bases. The germline CDR1 and CDR2 sequences are MDHEN and SYDVKM. CDR3 length: 14 amino acids. Losses at the gene ends were 6 bases for V and 4 bases for J; bases not matched to a gene: 6. The CDR3 loop reads CASSSPGQGYEQYF. Written as DNA, the CDR3 is TGTGCCAGCAGCTCCCCGGGACAGGGGTACGAGCAGTACTTC.

This rearrangement joins TRBV9 to TRBJ1-5; D may be TRBD1 (5 bases). The germline V gene encodes CDR1 SGDLS and CDR2 YYNGEE. Trimming stripped 0 bases from V and 6 bases from J, with 13 bases between. CDR3 length: 15 amino acids. The CDR3: CASSVGASGGQPQHF. In DNA form, the CDR3 reads TGTGCCAGCAGCGTAGGTGCATCGGGGGGTCAGCCCCAGCATTTT. The full variable domain, rest sourced from reference TRBV9 and TRBJ1-5, is DSGVTQTPKHLITATGQRVTLRCSPRSGDLSVYWYQQSLDQGLQFLIQYYNGEERAKGNILERFSAQQFPDLHSELNLSSLELGDSALYFCASSVGASGGQPQHFGDGTRLSIL.

This chain connects TRBV6-6 to TRBJ2-3; a possible D gene is TRBD1 (6 bases). The length of the CDR3 is 15 residues. Germline assignment: CDR1 MNHNY and CDR2 SVGAGI (reference sequence). The V and J ends lost 2 bases and 1 base respectively, with 10 bases between them. CDR3 nucleotide sequence: TGTGCCAGCAGTTACGGACAGATCGGCACAGATACGCAGTATTTT. This gives the protein CASSYGQIGTDTQYF.

The chain couples TRBV7-9 to TRBJ1-5; tentatively, D is TRBD1 (5 bases). In germline, CDR1 is SEHNR, CDR2 FQNEAQ (reference sequence). Trimming cost V 1 base and J 5 bases, with 18 bases left between them. The CDR3 loop spans 17 amino acids. In nucleotides, the CDR3 is TGTGCCAGCAGCTTAGAGTTGGGGGAGGGGCTTTATCAGCCCCAGCATTTT. Residues: CASSLELGEGLYQPQHF.

This chain connects TRBV19 to TRBJ2-2; 7 nucleotides line up with TRBD2. This CDR3 comprises 17 residues. J gave up 4 bases and V 2 bases, and 10 bases lay outside the gene matches. CDR1 is LNHDA and CDR2 is SQIVND in the germline V gene (reference sequence). The CDR3 DNA reads TGTGCCAGTAGTATATCTGGGCGGGAGTTAAGCACCGGGGAGCTGTTTTTT. Its translation is CASSISGRELSTGELFF.

V is TRBV10-1 and J is TRBJ2-1; 7 nucleotides align to TRBD2. CDR1 is WNHNN and CDR2 is SYGVQD in the germline V gene (reference sequence). Germline trimming cut 2 bases from V and 3 bases from J; bases unmatched to any gene: 7. The CDR3 is made up of 16 amino acids. The CDR3 DNA sequence: TGCGCCAGCAGTGAGAGTTGGAGCGGGATCTACAATGAGCAGTTCTTC. Translation gives CASSESWSGIYNEQFF.

The chain carries TRBV5-1 and TRBJ2-5, with 8 bases identical to TRBD1. The V segment lost 3 bases and the J segment 5 bases; nucleotides outside the gene matches: 9. This CDR3 comprises 15 residues. The V gene's germline CDR1 is SGHRS and CDR2 YFSETQ. CDR3 bases: TGCGCCAGCAGCTCACGGACAGGGCAAAGGGAGACCCAGTACTTC. Its translation: CASSSRTGQRETQYF.

The chain combines TRBV4-1 with TRBJ1-3; 7 bases line up with TRBD1. The germline V gene encodes CDR1 MGHRA and CDR2 YSYEKL. The CDR3 extends over 17 amino acids. V lost 0 bases to trimming and J lost 0 bases; unmatched junction nucleotides: 5. The CDR3 spells CASSQDGTASSGNTIYF. CDR3 DNA: TGCGCCAGCAGCCAAGACGGGACAGCTTCCTCTGGAAACACCATATATTTT.

V gene TRBV2 combines with J gene TRBJ1-1; D may be TRBD1 (5 bases). The V gene's germline CDR1 is SNHLY and CDR2 FYNNEI. The CDR3 is 15 amino acids. V was trimmed by 4 bases and J by 7 bases, leaving 19 bases between them. The CDR3 spells CASSVSLGMGLEAFF. Written as DNA, the CDR3 is TGTGCCAGCAGTGTATCCTTGGGAATGGGGCTTGAAGCTTTCTTT.

The V call is TRBV4-1, the J call TRBJ2-2; 9 nucleotides agree with TRBD1. J was trimmed by 4 bases and V by 10 bases; bases with no gene match: 13. The germline V gene encodes CDR1 MGHRA and CDR2 YSYEKL. This CDR3 has 16 amino acids. Here the CDR3 DNA reads TGCGCCACTGCAATCGCCGGGACAGGGACCACCGGGGAGCTGTTTTTT. This gives the protein CATAIAGTGTTGELFF.

V and J are TRBV27 and TRBJ2-2, with 7 bases identical to TRBD2. The V gene end was trimmed by 4 bases and the J gene end by 5 bases; junction bases not matched to a gene: 1. The CDR3 loop spans 13 amino acids. The V gene's germline CDR1 is MNHEY and CDR2 SMNVEV (reference sequence). The CDR3 bases are TGTGCCAGCAGTTGGGGGGGGACCGGGGAGCTGTTTTTT. Its translation is CASSWGGTGELFF.

The V call is TRBV7-3, the J call TRBJ1-1; D perhaps matches TRBD1 (6 bases). Trimming took 1 base from V and 5 from J, leaving 11 bases between them. CDR3 length equals 14 residues. CDR1 and CDR2 from the germline V gene are SGHTA and FQGTGA. The CDR3 DNA sequence: TGTGCCAGCAGCTTAAGAGGGGGAGAAACTGAAGCTTTCTTT. This encodes CASSLRGGETEAFF.

The chain links TRBV5-1 to TRBJ2-5; TRBD1 aligns across 9 bases. This CDR3 has 15 residues. In germline, CDR1 is SGHRS, CDR2 YFSETQ. V lost 3 bases and J lost 0; bases outside the gene matches: 3. CDR3 sequence (DNA): TGCGCCAGCAGCTACGGGACAGGGTACCAAGAGACCCAGTACTTC. Translation: CASSYGTGYQETQYF.

Comment on this clone: Germline and junction disagree at one end, which may indicate a read error. V is TRBV13 and J is TRBJ2-1; no definite D call. The CDR3 spans 18 residues. CDR1 and CDR2 (germline): PRHDT, FYEKMQ (reference sequence). The CDR3 loop is CASSLGRLIPPNYNEQFF. The CDR3, as DNA: TGTGCCAGCAGCCTAGGTCGACTGATCCCACCAAATTACAATGAGCAGTTCTTC.

The chain carries TRBV4-1 and TRBJ1-1; D is ambiguous. Per germline, CDR1 MGHRA and CDR2 YSYEKL. V shed 1 base and J shed 0 bases, with 9 bases lying between them. The CDR3 contains 15 residues. The CDR3 reads CASSQVSAMNTEAFF. The CDR3 coding sequence is TGCGCCAGCAGCCAAGTATCCGCTATGAACACTGAAGCTTTCTTT.

The chain carries TRBV4-1 and TRBJ1-4; D is undetermined. CDR3 size: 15 residues. The V end lost 5 bases, the J end lost 5 bases, and 15 bases lay between the germline ends. The germline V gene has CDR1 MGHRA and CDR2 YSYEKL. The CDR3 is CASSGEVQENEKLFF. Written as DNA, the CDR3 is TGCGCCAGCAGCGGGGAGGTGCAGGAAAATGAAAAACTGTTTTTT.

DNA of the CDR3: TGTGCTAGTGGTTTGGACAACTACAATGAGCAGTTCTTC. It translates to CASGLDNYNEQFF. The rearrangement uses TRBV12-5 and TRBJ2-1; no definite D call. CDR3 length equals 13 residues. Germline CDR1 is LGHNT and CDR2 is FRNRAP. V dropped 1 base and J dropped 3 bases, with 4 bases sitting between them.

The table lists this clone with a few counts. The rearrangement links TRBV30 to TRBJ1-5; a weak D match, TRBD1 (5 bases). Trimming left V 0 bases short and J 4 bases short, with 10 bases between. The CDR3 is made up of 14 amino acids. Germline V gene sequence: CDR1 GTSNPN, CDR2 SVGIG (reference sequence). The CDR3 region has the DNA TGTGCCTGGAGTGTACGCAGGGCTAATCAGCCCCAGCATTTT. This translates into CAWSVRRANQPQHF.

This chain joins TRBV30 and TRBJ2-7; D may be TRBD1 (6 bases). This CDR3 spans 11 amino acids. The germline V gene has CDR1 GTSNPN and CDR2 SVGIG (reference sequence). The V end was cut by 3 bases, the J end by 9 bases, with 12 bases between. In nucleotides, the CDR3 is TGTGCCTGGAGACAGGGCGTTTGGCAGTACTTC. As protein: CAWRQGVWQYF.